The present TCR beta chain was sequenced within a study of T cells after yellow fever vaccination. CDR1 is SGHAT, CDR2 FQNNGV, per germline. CDR3 length: 13 residues. V gave up 5 bases and J gave up 9 bases, with 14 bases separating them. Findings of the study overall: After the booster, about 95% of CD4 and more than 85% of CD8 primary-response clones were re-detected.

MiXCR, applied by TCRdb to the 5' RACE reads, yields one record per CDR3 protein. In the table there are a few hundred thousand distinct CDR3 sequences, around 19% of which are singletons. In regard to this clonotype: Its antigen remains unidentified.

The starting material was PBMCs, obtained before the yellow fever booster vaccination. The clonotype originates from a man aged 18 to 29 who received the YFV17D yellow fever vaccine. The rearrangement uses TRBV11-2 and TRBJ1-5; a possible D gene is TRBD1 (6 bases). CDR3 DNA sequence: TGTGCCAGCAGCCTTACAGGGAGGGCGCCCCAGCATTTT. This encodes CASSLTGRAPQHF.